This TCR beta chain is drawn from a study of T cell responses to AZD1222 COVID-19 vaccine. For this clone: Antigen unknown.

Study conclusions and caveats: Following two doses of AZD1222, Spike-specific TCR breadth and depth rose. Just five or six AZD1222 recipients were seropositive at baseline. The study reported that nearly half of spike-specific TCRs target unmutated variant regions. A mostly white British donor set with more females was recruited, and clonal diversity was possibly underestimated.

Sequencing was performed with immunoSEQ multiplex PCR; in TCRdb, only in-frame clones are kept and a portion is missing. This repertoire shows 75,000 to 100,000 clones, about 91% found once; its top ten account for 10%. Sequencing used peripheral blood, obtained on day 0 of MenACWY control vaccination. This TCR came from an adult in good health.

The CDR3 bases are TGTGCCAGCAGACCAGCGGGGGGTCGCTCCTACGAGCAGTACTTC. It translates to CASRPAGGRSYEQYF. The chain links TRBV7-2 to TRBJ2-7, with 9 bases aligning to TRBD2. This CDR3 contains 15 residues. Germline loops: CDR1 SGHTA, CDR2 FQGNSA. Losses at the gene ends were 6 bases for V and 0 bases for J; bases not matched to a gene: 6.